These 3 T cell receptor beta chains were all obtained from the same sample, sequenced in a study of CD8+CD57+ T cells in acquired aplastic anemia. Sequencing was done on patients that had shown CD8+CD57+ cell expansion by flow cytometry. For CDR3 and TCR beta VDJ profiling, genomic DNA was the template used. TCRdb itself ran the reads through MiXCR, one entry per CDR3 protein. The table records about 98,000 distinct CDR3 sequences, around two thirds of them present only once. Source material: sorted CD4+, CD8+, or CD8+CD57+ T cells (not recorded which) from PBMCs. All receptors come from a human donor with aplastic anemia.

Points on this clonotype: One junction end disagrees with the germline gene, perhaps due to a read error. The chain has TRBV2 and TRBJ1-1, with TRBD1 as a possible D gene (5 bases). This CDR3 is 15 amino acids long. Germline V lookup: CDR1 SNHLY, CDR2 FYNNEI. The CDR3 reads CASTLGVELDTEAFF. The CDR3 DNA sequence: TGCGCCAGCACCCTGGGGGTGGAACTGGACACTGAAGCTTTCTTT.

The rearrangement uses TRBV11-1 and TRBJ1-2; 8 bases map to TRBD1. Germline V gene data show CDR1 as SGHAT and CDR2 as FQDESV (reference sequence). V dropped 5 bases and J dropped 3; count of bases not matched to a gene: 11. The CDR3 has 16 residues. CDR3 sequence (DNA): TGTGCCAGCAGCCCGCTTCGTTCGGACAGGGACTATGGCTACACCTTC. Residues: CASSPLRSDRDYGYTF. The full variable domain, in which reference TRBV11-1 and TRBJ1-2 provide the parts outside the CDR3, is EAEVAQSPRYKITEKSQAVAFWCDPISGHATLYWYRQILGQGPELLVQFQDESVVDDSQLPKDRFSAERLKGVDSTLKIQPAELGDSAMYLCASSPLRSDRDYGYTFGSGTRLTVV.

The chain carries TRBV7-2 and TRBJ1-4; D is ambiguous. CDR3 length: 13 amino acids. V lost 3 bases and J lost 4, with 6 bases in between. Germline V gene data show CDR1 as SGHTA and CDR2 as FQGNSA. DNA for the CDR3: TGTGCCAGCAGCTTGTTAAGTAATGAAAAACTGTTTTTT. Residues: CASSLLSNEKLFF. Supplemented by reference TRBV7-2 and TRBJ1-4, the full variable domain reads GAGVSQSPSNKVTEKGKDVELRCDPISGHTALYWYRQSLGQGLEFLIYFQGNSAPDKSGLPSDRFSAERTGGSVSTLTIQRTQQEDSAVYLCASSLLSNEKLFFGSGTQLSVL.